This is a list of T cell receptor beta chains from one sample in a study of blood T cell repertoires in COVID-19. TCRdb keeps only in-frame clones here, not all; method: immunoSEQ multiplex PCR. In the table there are over 250,000 clones, 80% to 90% of which are singletons. Material for sequencing was PBMCs or T cells enriched from blood (not recorded which). These receptors were collected from a young woman who had recovered from COVID-19. Both conserved end residues are trimmed from each CDR3. Rows may omit the clone size; those that give it use once, few, many or a size class.

>-|TRBJ2-2|TRBV5-1
ASSLAGTGMAGELF
>-|TRBJ1-2|TRBV25-1
ASSEYFQDNYGYT
>-|TRBJ2-3|TRBV28
ASSSSGGREDTQY
>-|TRBJ2-1|TRBV11-2
ASSLAGQGINNEQF
>-|TRBJ2-3|TRBV7-9
ASSSRFADTQY
>-|TRBJ2-5|TRBV4-1
ASSPLAGGGETQY
>-|TRBJ2-6|TRBV10-1
ASSNLDSFGANVLT
>-|TRBJ2-7|TRBV27
ASSLVQGLHEQY
>-|TRBJ2-2|TRBV3-1/TRBV3-2
ASSQEQREQGDGELF
>-|TRBJ2-7|TRBV7-6
ASSLSQGGEQY
>-|TRBJ2-1|TRBV5-1
ASNLDHNEQF
>-|TRBJ2-2|TRBV2
ASALQGAGELF
>-|TRBJ2-5|TRBV28
ASSSPTLTETQY
>-|TRBJ1-2|TRBV6-5
ASSRYDSSYGYT
>-|TRBJ1-2|TRBV5-4
ASSHNWDTNYGYT
>-|TRBJ1-5|TRBV11-2
ASSLAGEVGQPQH
>-|TRBJ2-7|TRBV6-5
ASGRAGVSNEQY
>-|TRBJ1-5|TRBV28
ASSSLGTVGVSSNQPQH
>-|TRBJ1-2|TRBV6-5
ASKPNGAYGYT
>-|TRBJ1-1|TRBV6-5
ASSRQGVNTEAF
>-|TRBJ1-6|TRBV2
ASMGQGNSPLH
>-|TRBJ2-3|TRBV18
ASSHEGGTSTDTQY
>-|TRBJ1-4|TRBV7-3
ASSARPGEKLF
>-|TRBJ1-1|TRBV27
ASSLAGFTEAF
>once|TRBJ1-3|TRBV5-1
ASSLDLGNTIY
>-|TRBJ2-6|TRBV15
ATSRDQLRRGSGANVLT
>few|TRBJ1-6|TRBV27
ASSSTGRPTYSPLH
>-|TRBJ2-7|TRBV3-1/TRBV3-2
ASSQEASGGSEQY
>-|TRBJ1-2|TRBV3-1/TRBV3-2
ASSQVSGTNSRFGYT
>once|TRBJ1-3|TRBV9
ASTGQGYGNTIY
>-|TRBJ2-2|TRBV5-1
ASSLSVAGELF
>-|TRBJ1-1|TRBV18
ASSRVNTEAF
>once|TRBJ2-3|TRBV5-6
ASSLDPSGGGSTDTQY
>-|TRBJ2-1|TRBV11-3
ASSLVGGSYNEQF
>-|TRBJ1-4|TRBV5-4
ASSAVERNEKLF
>-|TRBJ1-1|TRBV11-2
ASSLGAGTEAF
>-|TRBJ2-3|TRBV27
ASSSGLVGTDTQY